Each of the 9 T cell receptor beta chains below was sequenced from the same sample in a study of CD8+CD57+ T cells in acquired aplastic anemia. For CDR3 and TCR beta VDJ profiling, genomic DNA was the template used. TCRdb independently ran MiXCR on the reads; one entry per CDR3 protein. The table shows around 190,000 distinct CDR3 sequences, with about 53% occurring only once. The sequencing sample was made of sorted CD4+, CD8+, or CD8+CD57+ T cells (not recorded which) from PBMCs. These receptors were obtained from a human donor in good health, serving as a control.

Ten or more counts support this clonotype. This chain uses TRBV6-1 with TRBJ1-5; D unresolved. CDR1 is MNHNS, CDR2 SASEGT, per germline. This CDR3 has 12 amino acids. The V gene lost 11 bases and the J gene lost 2 bases, with 10 bases spanning the gap. CDR3 sequence: CASRVGNQPQHF. In DNA form, the CDR3 reads TGTGCCTCAAGGGTTGGCAATCAGCCCCAGCATTTT.

This clonotype has just one count. The chain is built from TRBV29-1 and TRBJ2-7; 11 bases line up with TRBD2. This CDR3 is 15 amino acids long. CDR1 SQVTM and CDR2 ANQGSEA come from the germline V gene. V was clipped by 1 base and J by 7 bases; unmatched bases: 9. CDR3 amino acids: CSVEGPSGRNSEQYF. DNA for the CDR3: TGCAGCGTTGAAGGCCCTAGCGGGAGGAACTCGGAGCAGTACTTC.

In this sample, this clonotype turned up many times. The CDR3 reads CSARAAPGEGYGYTF. The CDR3 DNA follows: TGCAGTGCTAGAGCAGCACCGGGGGAGGGCTATGGCTACACCTTC. This rearrangement joins TRBV20-1 to TRBJ1-2; perhaps TRBD1 as D (5 bases). V shed 1 base and J shed 4 bases, with 16 bases lying between them. The CDR3 contains 15 residues. In germline, CDR1 is DFQATT, CDR2 SNEGSKA (reference sequence).

Ten or more counts support this clonotype. The rearrangement joins TRBV28 to TRBJ2-5; a weak D match, TRBD1 (6 bases). Germline loops: CDR1 MDHEN, CDR2 SYDVKM. CDR3 length: 13 residues. The V gene lost 5 bases and the J gene lost 8 bases, with 15 bases spanning the gap. CDR3 sequence: CASSTGTYVTQYF. DNA of the CDR3: TGTGCCAGCAGTACAGGGACCTATGTTACCCAGTACTTC. The entire variable domain, with the rest obtained from reference TRBV28 and TRBJ2-5, is as follows: DVKVTQSSRYLVKRTGEKVFLECVQDMDHENMFWYRQDPGLGLRLIYFSYDVKMKEKGDIPEGYSVSREKKERFSLILESASTNQTSMYLCASSTGTYVTQYFGPGTRLLVL.

The chain employs TRBV18 and TRBJ2-2, with TRBD2 matching 8 bases. The V gene's germline CDR1 is KGHSH and CDR2 LQKENI. There are 15 residues in the CDR3. V shed 3 bases and J 4 bases; nucleotides not matched to a gene: 4. CDR3: CASSPSGRATGELFF. The CDR3 nucleotides read TGTGCCAGCTCACCTTCCGGGAGGGCCACCGGGGAGCTGTTTTTT.

As to this clonotype: One base away lies a much larger clone, so this may be a sequencing read error. This likely comes from a read error, as the CDR3 has no conserved phenylalanine or tryptophan at its end. This rearrangement joins TRBV6-2 or TRBV6-3 to TRBJ2-7; 7 bases match TRBD1. Trimming at V came to 2 bases and at J to 3 bases, leaving 4 bases not matched to a gene. The CDR3 length is 14 residues. The germline gives CDR1 MNHEY, CDR2 SVGEGT. The CDR3 region has the DNA TGTGCCAGCAGTTACGGGACAGTGAACTACGAGCAGTACCTC. As protein: CASSYGTVNYEQYL.

V gene TRBV6-5 combines with J gene TRBJ1-6, with 7 bases lining up with TRBD1. CDR3 length equals 18 residues. The trim removed 2 bases at V and 2 bases at J, leaving 9 bases unmatched. Germline CDR1 and CDR2: MNHEY and SVGAGI. DNA for the CDR3: TGTGCCAGCAGTTACATGGGCAGGGGGGGCACCTATAATTCACCCCTCCACTTT. Residues: CASSYMGRGGTYNSPLHF.

V and J are TRBV5-1 and TRBJ2-5, with D perhaps matching TRBD2 (6 bases). The CDR3 consists of 15 residues. CDR1 and CDR2 from the germline V gene are SGHRS and YFSETQ. V shed 2 bases and J shed 4 bases, with 15 bases lying between them. CDR3 DNA: TGCGCCAGCAGCTTCGGCGGGGTGAGGCGAGAGACCCAGTACTTC. It codes for CASSFGGVRRETQYF. The full variable domain, its missing parts supplied by reference TRBV5-1 and TRBJ2-5, is KAGVTQTPRYLIKTRGQQVTLSCSPISGHRSVSWYQQTPGQGLQFLFEYFSETQRNKGNFPGRFSGRQFSNSRSEMNVSTLELGDSALYLCASSFGGVRRETQYFGPGTRLLVL.

This clonotype appeared a few times. The J gene is TRBJ1-2, the V gene TRBV18; D is possibly TRBD1 (5 bases). Germline assignment: CDR1 KGHSH and CDR2 LQKENI. V was clipped by 2 bases and J by 4 bases, with 8 bases between them. This CDR3 contains 13 residues. CDR3 in amino acids: CASSPGASYGYTF. The CDR3 DNA sequence: TGTGCCAGCTCACCAGGGGCTAGCTATGGCTACACCTTC.